These 14 T cell receptor beta chains share one sample of origin, sequenced in a study of CD4 and CD8 cells across lung adenocarcinoma regions. TCRdb re-called the PCR reads with MiXCR, one entry per CDR3 protein. This sample has about 11,000 distinct CDR3 sequences, with approximately 50% found just once. What was sequenced was CD8+ T cells from the margin of a lung tumor. The receptors originated from a male donor with lung adenocarcinoma. The CD4 and CD8 labels of this study may be unreliable.

This clonotype was detected ten times or more. This chain connects TRBV4-2 to TRBJ2-1; 10 nucleotides line up with TRBD2. This CDR3 is built from 21 residues. CDR1 LGHNA and CDR2 YNFKEQ come from the germline V gene. With V trimmed by 4 bases and J by 0 bases, 18 bases remained unmatched. The CDR3 loop is CASSLNRPGTSALSSYNEQFF. CDR3 nucleotides: TGTGCCAGCAGCCTAAATAGACCCGGGACTAGCGCGTTAAGCTCCTACAATGAGCAGTTCTTC.

The chain carries TRBV6-1 and TRBJ2-5; no definite D call. The CDR3 extends over 11 amino acids. V was cut by 7 bases and J by 2 bases, with 5 bases left in between. The germline V gene encodes CDR1 MNHNS and CDR2 SASEGT. CDR3 sequence (DNA): TGTGCCAGCACCCCTCAAGAGACCCAGTACTTC. Translating gives CASTPQETQYF.

In this sample, this clonotype turned up a few times. This sequence joins TRBV6-1 and TRBJ1-5, with 10 bases that match TRBD1. Germline V gene data show CDR1 as MNHNS and CDR2 as SASEGT. The V segment lost 6 bases and the J segment 4 bases; nucleotides outside the gene matches: 3. This CDR3 spans 14 amino acids. The CDR3 sequence: CASRGTGENQPQHF. The CDR3 DNA reads as TGTGCCAGCAGGGGGACAGGGGAGAATCAGCCCCAGCATTTT.

This clonotype is medium-sized (0.01 to 0.1%). The chain carries TRBV27 and TRBJ2-1; tentative D call: TRBD2 (6 bases). This CDR3 spans 13 amino acids. Trimming pared 3 bases from V and 6 bases from J, leaving 9 bases between. Per germline, CDR1 MNHEY and CDR2 SMNVEV (reference sequence). The CDR3 coding sequence is TGTGCCAGCAGTTTTTCCGGGGGCAATGAGCAGTTCTTC. It encodes CASSFSGGNEQFF.

For this clonotype: Compared with germline, one end of the junction differs, possibly owing to a read error. The chain carries TRBV10-3 and TRBJ2-5, with TRBD2 matching 8 bases. In germline, CDR1 is ENHRY, CDR2 SYGVKD. The CDR3 has 14 amino acids. The DNA for the CDR3 is TGTGCGGGGAGCGGGGGCTTTGGCCCAGAGACCCAGTATTTC. The encoded protein is CAGSGGFGPETQYF.

This chain links TRBV7-2 with TRBJ2-1; TRBD2 aligns across 11 bases. Germline loops: CDR1 SGHTA, CDR2 FQGNSA. This CDR3 has 16 amino acids. V trimming: 5 bases; J trimming: 2 bases; junction bases outside the gene matches: 5. The CDR3 protein is CASSGLAGLPYNEQFF. CDR3 nucleotides: TGTGCCAGCAGCGGACTAGCGGGTCTTCCCTACAATGAGCAGTTCTTC.

V and J are TRBV6-1 and TRBJ2-4, with D tentatively TRBD2 (6 bases). V lost 11 bases and J lost 12, with 29 bases in between. Germline-derived CDR1 and CDR2 are MNHNS and SASEGT. The CDR3 has 15 residues. DNA of the CDR3: TGTGCCGCGGGGCCCCGGGGAGGTGCCCAAGAGACTCAGTACTTC. Encoded protein: CAAGPRGGAQETQYF.

The chain combines TRBV7-2 with TRBJ2-1; TRBD2 is a possible D gene (6 bases). CDR3 length: 13 amino acids. From germline, CDR1 is SGHTA and CDR2 FQGNSA. V was trimmed by 7 bases and J by 8 bases, leaving 15 bases between them. In nucleotides, the CDR3 is TGTGCCAGCACACTGGACTACCCGGATGAGCAGTTCTTC. Translation: CASTLDYPDEQFF.

This chain connects TRBV6-5 to TRBJ2-7; D perhaps matches TRBD1 (6 bases). Germline CDR1 and CDR2: MNHEY and SVGAGI. The CDR3 is made up of 13 amino acids. Trimming removed 0 bases from V and 4 bases from J, with 7 bases in between. CDR3 DNA sequence: TGTGCCAGCAGTTACTCGACAGGTTACGAGCAGTACTTC. This encodes CASSYSTGYEQYF.

In this sample, this clonotype turned up many times. This chain joins TRBV6-1 and TRBJ1-4; TRBD1 aligns across 7 bases. Germline V CDR1 and CDR2: MNHNS, SASEGT. V was pared by 4 bases and J by 9 bases, with 8 bases of the junction left unmatched. The CDR3 sequence is 14 residues long. CDR3 amino acids: CASSVSGTVQKLFF. As DNA, the CDR3 is TGTGCCAGCAGTGTTTCTGGGACAGTACAAAAACTGTTTTTT.

This clonotype was observed at least ten times. The chain uses TRBV25-1 and TRBJ2-3, with 11 nucleotides matching TRBD2. Germline V gene lookup returns CDR1 MGHDK and CDR2 SYGVNS. The V and J ends lost 1 base and 0 bases, in that order; junction bases with no gene match: 0. This CDR3 has 16 amino acids. The CDR3 is CASSEWTSGSTDTQYF. DNA for the CDR3: TGTGCCAGCAGTGAATGGACTAGCGGGAGCACAGATACGCAGTATTTT.

The CDR3 DNA reads as TGTGCCAGCCAGGGACAGGGGACTAACTATGGCTACACCTTC. Translation gives CASQGQGTNYGYTF. This sequence joins TRBV6-1 and TRBJ1-2, with 10 nucleotides matching TRBD1. CDR1 is MNHNS and CDR2 is SASEGT in the germline V gene. The length of the CDR3 is 14 residues. Unmatched junction bases numbered 3, after V lost 8 bases and J lost 0 bases.

The CDR3 loop is CGGSDTDTQYF. The CDR3 nucleotides are TGTGGGGGCAGTGACACAGATACGCAGTATTTT. V and J are TRBV6-1 and TRBJ2-3; weak D call: TRBD1 (5 bases). This CDR3 comprises 11 residues. Germline assignment: CDR1 MNHNS and CDR2 SASEGT.

With respect to this clonotype: Mismatch with germline at one junction end may stem from a read error. The rearrangement links TRBV6-1 to TRBJ2-3; 8 bases are a match to TRBD2. The CDR3 loop spans 14 amino acids. The germline gives CDR1 MNHNS, CDR2 SASEGT. The CDR3 bases are TGTGCGGGCAGCGGGGGCCGTGGCGCAGATACGCAGTACTTT. This sequence encodes CAGSGGRGADTQYF.